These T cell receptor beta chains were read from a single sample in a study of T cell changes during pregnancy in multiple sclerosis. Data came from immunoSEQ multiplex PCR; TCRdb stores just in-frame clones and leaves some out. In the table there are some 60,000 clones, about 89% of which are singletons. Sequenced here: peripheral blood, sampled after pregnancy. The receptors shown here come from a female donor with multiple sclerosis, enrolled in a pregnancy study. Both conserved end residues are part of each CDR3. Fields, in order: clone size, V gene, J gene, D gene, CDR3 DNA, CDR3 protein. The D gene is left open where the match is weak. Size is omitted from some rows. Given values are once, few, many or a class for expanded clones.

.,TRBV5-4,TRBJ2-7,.,TGTGCCAGCAGCTACCTTGGGGGGGCAGGGGAGCAGTACTTC,CASSYLGGAGEQYF
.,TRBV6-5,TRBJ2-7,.,TGTGCCAGCAGTTATTCACAGAGAAAATACGAGCAGTACTTC,CASSYSQRKYEQYF
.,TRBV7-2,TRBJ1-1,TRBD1,TGTGCCAGCAGCCTCAGGGGGGTCGTCACTGAAGCTTTCTTT,CASSLRGVVTEAFF
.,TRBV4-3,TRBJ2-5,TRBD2,TGCGCCAGCAGCCAAGATCCCAGCGGGGGGGCCGAGACCCAGTACTTC,CASSQDPSGGAETQYF
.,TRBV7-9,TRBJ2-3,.,TGTGCCAGCACCATGGACAGCCTAACTAGCACAGATACGCAGTATTTT,CASTMDSLTSTDTQYF
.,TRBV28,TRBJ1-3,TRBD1,TGTGCCAGCCTGGGGACAGCTGGAAACACCATATATTTT,CASLGTAGNTIYF
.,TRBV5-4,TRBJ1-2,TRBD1,TGTGCCAGCAGCTTGGCCGGACAGGGGGCCGCGGGCTACACCTTC,CASSLAGQGAAGYTF
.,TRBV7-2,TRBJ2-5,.,TGTGCCAGCAGCCGATCCAGGGTGGCAGAGACCCAGTACTTC,CASSRSRVAETQYF
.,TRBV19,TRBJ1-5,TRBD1,TGTGCCAGTAGGAAACAGGGGGCGGGCAATCAGCCCCAGCATTTT,CASRKQGAGNQPQHF
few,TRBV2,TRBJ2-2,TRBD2,TGTGCCAGCAGACCCCAGACTAGCGGGGGAAGCGGGGAGCTGTTTTTT,CASRPQTSGGSGELFF
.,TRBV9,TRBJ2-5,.,TGTGCCAGCAGCCCTGACAGTTGGCAAGAGACCCAGTACTTC,CASSPDSWQETQYF
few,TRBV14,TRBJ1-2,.,TGTGCCAGCACCCGAGGACAGCACTATGGCTACACCTTC,CASTRGQHYGYTF
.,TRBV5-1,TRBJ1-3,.,TGCGCCAGCAGCTCTACTCCGGGGGACACCATATATTTT,CASSSTPGDTIYF
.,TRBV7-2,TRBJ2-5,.,TGTGCCAGCAGCTTGCGGGGTGAGACCCAGTACTTC,CASSLRGETQYF
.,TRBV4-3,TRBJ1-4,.,TGCGCCAGCAGCCGCAAGTTCCGAGGCTTTACTAATGAAAAACTGTTTTTT,CASSRKFRGFTNEKLFF
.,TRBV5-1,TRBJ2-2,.,TGCGCCAGTCGGGACTCCGAAACTGAACGCCTGACCGGGGAGCTGTTTTTT,CASRDSETERLTGELFF
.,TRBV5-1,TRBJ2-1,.,TGCGCCAGCAGCTATTCCGGGATGTCCTACAATGAGCAGTTCTTC,CASSYSGMSYNEQFF
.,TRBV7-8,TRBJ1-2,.,TGTGCCAGCAGCCCCACAATAATACAGAGGGTCTATGGCTACACCTTC,CASSPTIIQRVYGYTF
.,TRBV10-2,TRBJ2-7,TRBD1,TGCGCCAGGCGAGACAGGGGGCTCTCCTACGAGCAGTACTTC,CARRDRGLSYEQYF
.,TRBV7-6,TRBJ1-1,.,TGTGCCAGCAGCGCCACAAGTCCGGGACTGCGCACTGAAGCTTTCTTT,CASSATSPGLRTEAFF
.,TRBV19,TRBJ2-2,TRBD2,TGTGCCAGTACCCCGGGGCAGCGGGGTTCGAACACCGGGGAGCTGTTTTTT,CASTPGQRGSNTGELFF
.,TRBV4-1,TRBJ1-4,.,TGCGCCAGCAGCCAAGCCCGCCCTACAGGTGAAAAACTGTTTTTT,CASSQARPTGEKLFF
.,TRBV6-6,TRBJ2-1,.,TGTGCCAGCAGTTACCCCGCGGCAGGGGCCCATGAGCAGTTCTTC,CASSYPAAGAHEQFF
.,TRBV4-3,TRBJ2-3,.,TGCGCCAGCAGCCAAGAGCTTTACGCGGGGATTTCGCAGTATTTT,CASSQELYAGISQYF
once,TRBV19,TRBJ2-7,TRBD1,TGTGCCAGCCGGGGAATCCGGGACAGCTCCTACGAGCAGTACTTC,CASRGIRDSSYEQYF
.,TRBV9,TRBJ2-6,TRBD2,TGTGCCAGCAGCGTCCTGGCAGGGAGGGTCTCTGGGGCCAACGTCCTGACTTTC,CASSVLAGRVSGANVLTF
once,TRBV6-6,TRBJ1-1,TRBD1,TGTGCCAGCAGTTACCCCGGACAGGGGAACACTGAAGCTTTCTTT,CASSYPGQGNTEAFF
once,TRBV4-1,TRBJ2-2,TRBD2,TGCGCCAGCAGCGGATGGGGGGGAGCGGGGGGACCGAACACCGGGGAGCTGTTTTTT,CASSGWGGAGGPNTGELFF
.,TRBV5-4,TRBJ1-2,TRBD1,TGTGCCAGCAGCTGGACAGGGGGCAACTATGGCTACACCTTC,CASSWTGGNYGYTF
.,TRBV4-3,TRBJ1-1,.,TGCGCCAGCAGCCCTGCGGGGAGGTTCACTGAAGCTTTCTTT,CASSPAGRFTEAFF
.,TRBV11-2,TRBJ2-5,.,TGTGCCAGCAGCTTAGCCCGAGGGGGTGAGACCCAGTACTTC,CASSLARGGETQYF
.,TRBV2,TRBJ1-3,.,TGTGCCAGCACGGTGGAGGGGTCAGGAAACACCATATATTTT,CASTVEGSGNTIYF
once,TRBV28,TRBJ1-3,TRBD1,TGTGCCAGCAGCCGACAGGGTGGAAACACCATATATTTT,CASSRQGGNTIYF
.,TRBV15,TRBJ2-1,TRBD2,TGTGCCACCAGCAGCGGGGGGGACGGATACAATGAGCAGTTCTTC,CATSSGGDGYNEQFF
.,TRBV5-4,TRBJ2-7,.,TGTGCCAGCAGCTTTGGGACTTCCTCCTACGAGCAGTACTTC,CASSFGTSSYEQYF
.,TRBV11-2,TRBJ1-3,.,TGTGCCAGCAGCTTCTCACACACACAGGGCCCCTCTGGAAACACCATATATTTT,CASSFSHTQGPSGNTIYF
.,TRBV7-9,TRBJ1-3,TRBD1,TGTGCCAGCAGCCCTCGACAGGGCCCCTCTGGAAACACCATATATTTT,CASSPRQGPSGNTIYF
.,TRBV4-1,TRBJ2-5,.,TGCGCCAGCAGCCTGCTAGCGCGAGAGACCCAGTACTTC,CASSLLARETQYF
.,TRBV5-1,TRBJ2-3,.,TGCGCCAGCAGCTTGGAACCCGCGCACACAGATACGCAGTATTTT,CASSLEPAHTDTQYF
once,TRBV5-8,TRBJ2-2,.,TGTGCCAGCAGCTTGGCGTACACCGGGGAGCTGTTTTTT,CASSLAYTGELFF
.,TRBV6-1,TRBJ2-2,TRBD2,TGTGCCAGCAGTGACGTTAGCGGGGGCCTTTACACCGGGGAGCTGTTTTTT,CASSDVSGGLYTGELFF
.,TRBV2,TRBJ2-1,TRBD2,TGTGCCAGCCGGGCGGGGGGGTACAATGAGCAGTTCTTC,CASRAGGYNEQFF